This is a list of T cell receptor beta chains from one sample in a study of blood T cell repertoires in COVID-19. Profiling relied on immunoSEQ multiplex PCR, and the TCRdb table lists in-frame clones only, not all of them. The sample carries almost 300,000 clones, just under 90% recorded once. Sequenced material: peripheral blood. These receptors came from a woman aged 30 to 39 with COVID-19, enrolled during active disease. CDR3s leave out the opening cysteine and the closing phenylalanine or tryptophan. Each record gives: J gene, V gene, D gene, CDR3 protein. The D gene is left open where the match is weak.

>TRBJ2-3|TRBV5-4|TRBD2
ASSFGPSGEDTQY
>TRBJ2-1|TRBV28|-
ASSPQDSGITDEQF
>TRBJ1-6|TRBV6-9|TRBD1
ASSFATGVSPLH
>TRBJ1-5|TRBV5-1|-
ASSPAGGTNQPQH
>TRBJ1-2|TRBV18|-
ASSPSRSGVYGYT
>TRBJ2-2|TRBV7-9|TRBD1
ASSLGGQGVAGELF
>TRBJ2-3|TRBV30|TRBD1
AWGRTGGTQY
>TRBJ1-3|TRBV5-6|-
ASSFFIGASGNTIY
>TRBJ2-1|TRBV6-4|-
ASSDSSGSYNEQF
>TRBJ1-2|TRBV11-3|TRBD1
ASREGTGRIS
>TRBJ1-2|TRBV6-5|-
ASSFRAGYGYT
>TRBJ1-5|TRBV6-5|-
ASRPGINQPQH
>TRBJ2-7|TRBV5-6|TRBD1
ASSQNWDRGEQY
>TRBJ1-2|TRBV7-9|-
ASSLEANYGYT
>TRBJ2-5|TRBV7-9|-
ASSQTVQETQY
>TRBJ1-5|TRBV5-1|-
ASRQGRDQPQH
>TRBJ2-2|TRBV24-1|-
ATRPGGTGELF
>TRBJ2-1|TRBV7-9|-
ASTRQGKLNNEQF
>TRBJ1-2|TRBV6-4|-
ASSDTPGGLSGYT
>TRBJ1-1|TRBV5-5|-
ASSFLSNTEAF
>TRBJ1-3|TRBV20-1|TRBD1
SASQTGVRSGNTIY
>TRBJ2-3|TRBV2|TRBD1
ASNDRLQGWDTQY
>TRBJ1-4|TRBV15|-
ASQKDPRGFNEKLF
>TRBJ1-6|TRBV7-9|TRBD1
ASTKYSQGANSPLH
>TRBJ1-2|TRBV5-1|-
ASTKEAGEHYGYT
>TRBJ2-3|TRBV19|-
ASSKTGTDTQY
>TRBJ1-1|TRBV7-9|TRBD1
ASTQGVATEAF
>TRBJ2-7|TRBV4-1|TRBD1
ASSRGQGLDYEQY